This TCR beta chain appears in the sequencing data of a study of beta chain features in type 1 diabetes. Study context: In all, approximately 110 million sorted cells from all samples were analyzed.

The study, taken as a whole, reports: The naive, central memory and Treg TCRB repertoires looked more alike in patients than they did in healthy donors.

V was pared by 4 bases and J by 4 bases, with 8 bases of the junction left unmatched. The V gene's germline CDR1 is SGHTA and CDR2 FQGNSA. This CDR3 has 17 residues. Comments on this clone: Its antigen is currently unknown.

The whole isolated RNA underwent reverse transcription, so sequencing captured expressed TCRB transcripts. The protocol was immunoSEQ multiplex PCR, while the TCRdb copy is restricted to in-frame clones and leaves out a portion. The profile covers a few hundred thousand clones, with over 12% appearing a single time and about 0.019% taken by the ten largest. The TCR sequence derives from a woman under 30 in good health. This chain uses TRBV7-2 with TRBJ2-3, with 13 positions matching TRBD2. The sequencing sample was made of naive CD4+ T cells from blood. In DNA form, the CDR3 reads TGTGCCAGCAGCTCGGCACTAGCGGGAGGGAGCCCAGATACGCAGTATTTT. The encoded protein is CASSSALAGGSPDTQYF.